This T cell receptor beta chain is drawn from a study of early T cells in non-severe SARS-CoV-2 infection. The CDR3 loop spans 16 amino acids. With 0 bases removed from V and 0 bases from J, the gap between germline ends came to 11 bases. TCRdb used MiXCR to reprocess the 5' RACE reads, holding one entry per CDR3 protein. The sample has under 100,000 distinct CDR3 sequences; roughly 15% are singletons. Sequences were obtained from whole blood. This clonotype was sampled from an adult who was a healthcare worker with PCR-confirmed SARS-CoV-2 infection or an uninfected control (not recorded which). This sequence joins TRBV23-1 and TRBJ2-5; D may match TRBD1 or TRBD2 (5 bases each). TRBV23-1 qualifies as an ORF whose function is uncertain. The CDR3 loop is CASSQSGKGYQETQYF. CDR3 DNA sequence: TGCGCCAGCAGTCAATCCGGGAAGGGGTACCAAGAGACCCAGTACTTC.